This TCR beta chain was sequenced during a study of cytomegalovirus exposure and HLA in healthy donors. Overall study: Earlier sequencing of 150 million to 200 million T cells yielded 90 million to 140 million unique TCR beta sequences.

The primer mix had 60 Vbeta and 13 Jbeta primers. The repertoire was sequenced with immunoSEQ multiplex PCR; TCRdb's copy has only in-frame clones and lacks some. Among under 130,000 clones listed, roughly two thirds were seen once. The CDR3 spans 14 residues. The germline CDR1 and CDR2 sequences are MNHEY and SVGAGI. V lost 6 bases, J lost 2 bases, and 7 bases stayed unmatched. Study-wide results and limits: Among TCR beta chains, those listed as cytomegalovirus-associated numbered over 150.

This clone was observed a few times. What it binds is not known. The source of this sequence is a man aged 30-40 years in good health and CMV-seronegative. The chain is built from TRBV6-5 and TRBJ2-7; 7 positions agree with TRBD1. Specimen: PBMCs. The DNA for the CDR3 is TGTGCCAGCAGAGACCGGGACAGTGCCTACGAGCAGTACTTC. It encodes CASRDRDSAYEQYF.